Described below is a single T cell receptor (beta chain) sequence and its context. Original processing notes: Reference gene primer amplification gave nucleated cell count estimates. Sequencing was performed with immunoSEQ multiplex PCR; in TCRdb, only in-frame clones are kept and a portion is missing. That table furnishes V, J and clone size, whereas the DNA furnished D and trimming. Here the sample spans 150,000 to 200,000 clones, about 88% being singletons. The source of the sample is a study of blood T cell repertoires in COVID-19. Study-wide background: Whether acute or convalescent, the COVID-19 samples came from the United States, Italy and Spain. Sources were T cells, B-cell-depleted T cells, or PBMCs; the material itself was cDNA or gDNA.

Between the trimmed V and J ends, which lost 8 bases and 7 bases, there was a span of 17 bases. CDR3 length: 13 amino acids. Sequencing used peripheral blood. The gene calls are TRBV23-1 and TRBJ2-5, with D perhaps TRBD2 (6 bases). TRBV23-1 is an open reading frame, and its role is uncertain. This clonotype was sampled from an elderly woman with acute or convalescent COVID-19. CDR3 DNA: TGCGCCAGCGCGCGGACCCGGGGAGGGACCCAGTACTTC. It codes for CASARTRGGTQYF.